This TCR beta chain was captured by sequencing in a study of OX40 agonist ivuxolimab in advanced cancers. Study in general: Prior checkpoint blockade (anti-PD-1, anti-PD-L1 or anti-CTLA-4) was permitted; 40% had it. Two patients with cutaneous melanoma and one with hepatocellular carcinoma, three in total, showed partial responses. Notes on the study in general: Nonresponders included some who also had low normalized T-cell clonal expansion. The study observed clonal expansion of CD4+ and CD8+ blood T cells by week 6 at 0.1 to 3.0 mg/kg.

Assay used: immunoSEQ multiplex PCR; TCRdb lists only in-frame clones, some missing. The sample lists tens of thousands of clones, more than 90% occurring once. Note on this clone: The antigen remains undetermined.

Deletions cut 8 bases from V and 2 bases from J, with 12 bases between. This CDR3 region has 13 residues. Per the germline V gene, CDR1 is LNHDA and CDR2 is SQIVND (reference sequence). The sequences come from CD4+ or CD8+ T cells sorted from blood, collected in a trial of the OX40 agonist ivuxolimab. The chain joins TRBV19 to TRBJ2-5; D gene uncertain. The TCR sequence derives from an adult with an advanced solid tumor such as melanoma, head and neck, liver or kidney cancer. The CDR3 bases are TGTGCCAGTTCGCCCCCCTCTCAAGAGACCCAGTACTTC. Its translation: CASSPPSQETQYF. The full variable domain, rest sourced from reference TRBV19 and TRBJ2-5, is DGGITQSPKYLFRKEGQNVTLSCEQNLNHDAMYWYRQDPGQGLRLIYYSQIVNDFQKGDIAEGYSVSREKKESFPLTVTSAQKNPTAFYLCASSPPSQETQYFGPGTRLLVL.